These 10 T cell receptor beta chains were sequenced from one sample in a study of OX40 agonist ivuxolimab in advanced cancers. Assay used: immunoSEQ multiplex PCR; TCRdb lists only in-frame clones, some missing. The sample gives about 64,000 clones, around 83% of which show up once; 5% is in the top ten. Specimen: CD4+ or CD8+ T cells sorted from blood, collected in a trial of the OX40 agonist ivuxolimab. These receptors were taken from an adult with an advanced solid tumor such as melanoma, head and neck, liver or kidney cancer.

This clone was detected only a few times. This rearrangement joins TRBV30 to TRBJ1-5; 8 bases line up with TRBD1. Germline V CDR1 and CDR2: GTSNPN, SVGIG (reference sequence). V trimming: 5 bases; J trimming: 2 bases; junction bases outside the gene matches: 2. The CDR3 is 13 residues long. Written as DNA, the CDR3 is TGTGCCTGGGACAGGGGACGCAATCAGCCCCAGCATTTT. As protein: CAWDRGRNQPQHF.

The chain carries TRBV29-1 and TRBJ2-3, with TRBD2 matching over 12 bases. The CDR3 loop spans 14 amino acids. V dropped 7 bases and J dropped 5; count of bases not matched to a gene: 7. The germline V gene has CDR1 SQVTM and CDR2 ANQGSEA. For the CDR3, the DNA is TGCAGCGCAAGGACTAGCGGGGTTGGAGATACGCAGTATTTT. Translated, it gives CSARTSGVGDTQYF.

This clone was detected only a few times. This sequence joins TRBV7-9 and TRBJ2-2; 9 bases are a match to TRBD1. This CDR3 has 16 amino acids. CDR1 and CDR2 (germline): SEHNR, FQNEAQ (reference sequence). V lost 2 bases, J lost 5 bases, and 6 bases stayed unmatched. CDR3 residues: CASSLRVQGATGELFF. The CDR3 DNA sequence: TGTGCCAGCAGCTTAAGGGTACAGGGGGCTACCGGGGAGCTGTTTTTT.

The gene calls are TRBV5-6 and TRBJ2-7; D could derive from TRBD1 or TRBD2 (7 bases each). Between the trimmed V and J ends, which lost 4 bases and 1 base, there was a span of 21 bases. There are 17 residues in the CDR3. CDR1 SGHDT and CDR2 YYEEEE come from the germline V gene. Here the CDR3 reads CASSAQTGIGGSYEQYF. The CDR3 DNA reads TGTGCCAGCAGCGCACAGACAGGGATCGGGGGGTCCTACGAGCAGTACTTC.

The rearrangement links TRBV19 to TRBJ2-1, with TRBD1 matching 8 bases. With V trimmed by 5 bases and J by 6 bases, 9 bases remained unmatched. The V gene's germline CDR1 is LNHDA and CDR2 SQIVND (reference sequence). The CDR3 spans 15 residues. The CDR3 is CASSLWDRLGNEQFF. The CDR3 bases are TGTGCCAGTAGTCTCTGGGACAGGCTGGGCAATGAGCAGTTCTTC.

The genes are TRBV7-2 and TRBJ2-7; D perhaps matches TRBD1 (6 bases). The germline gives CDR1 SGHTA, CDR2 FQGNSA. V was pared by 7 bases and J by 7 bases, with 17 bases between. CDR3 length: 13 residues. Here the CDR3 reads CASTPPPGEEQYF. CDR3 in DNA: TGTGCCAGCACCCCACCCCCAGGGGAAGAGCAGTACTTC. Drawing the rest from reference TRBV7-2 and TRBJ2-7, the complete variable domain is GAGVSQSPSNKVTEKGKDVELRCDPISGHTALYWYRQSLGQGLEFLIYFQGNSAPDKSGLPSDRFSAERTGGSVSTLTIQRTQQEDSAVYLCASTPPPGEEQYFGPGTRLTVT.

The chain employs TRBV25-1 and TRBJ1-2, with 8 bases lining up with TRBD1. J lost 2 bases, V lost 5 bases, and 4 bases had no gene match. The germline CDR1 and CDR2 sequences are MGHDK and SYGVNS. The CDR3 spans 14 residues. The CDR3 region has the DNA TGTGCCAGCAGTAGGACAGGGTTGAACTATGGCTACACCTTC. This codes for CASSRTGLNYGYTF.

This clone was counted a single time. The V call is TRBV6-5, the J call TRBJ2-3; maybe TRBD2 (6 bases). The CDR3 consists of 15 residues. Germline V lookup: CDR1 MNHEY, CDR2 SVGAGI. V was trimmed by 2 bases and J by 5 bases, leaving 14 bases between them. The CDR3 DNA reads TGTGCCAGCAGTTACGGAGGGTACTTGGGAGATACGCAGTATTTT. Translating gives CASSYGGYLGDTQYF.

The rearrangement links TRBV7-8 to TRBJ2-1; 8 bases are shared with TRBD2. The CDR3 is 17 residues long. J gave up 5 bases and V 1 base, and 10 bases lay outside the gene matches. CDR1 is SGHVS, CDR2 FQNEAQ, per germline. For the CDR3, the DNA is TGTGCCAGCAGCTTAGAGGAGTGGACTAGCACCGACAATGAGCAGTTCTTC. This encodes CASSLEEWTSTDNEQFF.

The J gene is TRBJ1-3, the V gene TRBV28; no firm D call. Germline assignment: CDR1 MDHEN and CDR2 SYDVKM. CDR3 length: 14 residues. V lost 4 bases to trimming and J lost 0 bases, with 7 bases between them. This CDR3 is CASSSSGSGNTIYF. CDR3 in DNA: TGTGCCAGCAGTTCGTCAGGCTCTGGAAACACCATATATTTT.